This T cell receptor beta chain was profiled in a study of T-cell reconstitution after alpha-beta-depleted transplantation in children. This clonotype occurred many times. Its cognate antigen is unknown. Unique molecular identifiers were used in preparing the TCRbeta library. TCRdb re-derived calls from the PCR reads in MiXCR, one entry per CDR3 protein. The sample shows fewer than 350,000 distinct CDR3 sequences, around 10% of them seen only once. Study-level findings and limits: Surviving recipient cells, namely T cells and thymic progenitors, were the source of high day-60 TCRbeta diversity in some patients.

The TCR comes from a male patient aged 2 to 9 who had a stem cell transplant for chronic granulomatous disease, so the T cells may come from the graft donor. The material was peripheral blood, obtained 180 days after TCRalphabeta/CD19-depleted stem cell transplant.

DNA of the CDR3: TGCGCCAGCAGCTTGGCCTTTGGGACAAGCTACACCTTC. Amino acid sequence: CASSLAFGTSYTF. The gene calls are TRBV5-1 and TRBJ1-2; possibly TRBD1 for D (6 bases). This CDR3 has 13 amino acids. The germline gives CDR1 SGHRS, CDR2 YFSETQ. V gave up 0 bases and J gave up 9 bases, with 12 bases separating them. The whole variable domain, filled in from reference TRBV5-1 and TRBJ1-2, reads KAGVTQTPRYLIKTRGQQVTLSCSPISGHRSVSWYQQTPGQGLQFLFEYFSETQRNKGNFPGRFSGRQFSNSRSEMNVSTLELGDSALYLCASSLAFGTSYTFGSGTRLTVV.